Listed here is a single T cell receptor beta chain. No antigen is known for it. Base qualities are not provided; no much larger clone lies one nucleotide away. The collaborating institutions used their own protocols to collect whole blood in K2EDTA tubes. For TCRbeta analysis, collaborator samples were shipped as frozen whole blood, as isolated PBMCs, or as DNA extracted from either sample type. These data come from a study of blood T cell repertoires in COVID-19 (dated by TCRdb to about 2020). About the study as a whole: Collaborator samples came from the United States, Italy and Spain and covered acute and convalescent phases of COVID-19. The material from the prospective study consisted of cDNA or gDNA derived from T cells, B-cell-depleted T cells, or PBMCs. Deeply sampled blood TCRbeta repertoires from subjects exposed to, actively infected with, or recovered from COVID-19 were included in the dataset. The repertoires were made available in a free public database intended to serve as a resource for research on the immune response to SARS-CoV-2. Samples came from the ongoing ImmuneRACE study (first 160 participants) plus 1,254 subjects from 6 global collaborators. A de-identified subject ID, COVID-19 status, age in years and sex were almost always included in the sample metadata. Where available, HLA class I and class II types were taken from metadata supplied by the sample provider and were not determined by assay-based typing. Overall study results and their limits: Clinical and demographic metadata were provided uncurated, with the amount varying by source and participant.

V is shortened by 6 bases, J by 4 bases, and the region joining them spans 15 bases. CDR3 length: 14 amino acids, cysteine to phenylalanine. The kept DNA is CDR3 alone, 42 bases in frame from the first base. CDR1 LGHDT and CDR2 YNNKEL are derived from the germline V gene (reference sequence). The immunoSEQ Assay, a bias-controlled multiplex PCR, was used to amplify TCRbeta CDR3 regions from genomic DNA. For the original study's pipeline: Within the assay, amplification of reference gene primers was used to estimate how many nucleated cells each sample contained. To quantify the absolute abundance of each unique TCRbeta CDR3 rearrangement, sequence reads were collapsed and filtered. For each sample, productive Simpson clonality was calculated as the square root of Simpson's diversity index across productive rearrangements. TCRdb mirrors the immuneACCESS table, restricted to in-frame sequences. Some clones are absent from its copies; in checked studies, under half trace to an unresolved V gene, and the reason for the others is unknown. V, J and clone size were drawn from that table, and D and trimming were deduced from the DNA. For this sample there are around 100,000 clones; around 84% appear just once. The ten largest account for 12% of the sample.

Material for sequencing was peripheral blood. The chain was built from TRBV3-1 (or the pseudogene TRBV3-2) and TRBJ2-5; the D gene is possibly TRBD1, with 6 bases matching. This receptor was obtained from a human donor in a cohort sampled during active COVID-19. The DNA sequence is TGTGCCAGCAGGGCGAACAGGGTCGGAGAGACCCAGTACTTC. Its amino acids are CASRANRVGETQYF.